The clone carrying this T cell receptor beta chain was observed a single time. Data came from immunoSEQ multiplex PCR; TCRdb stores just in-frame clones and leaves some out. Of more than 2,000,000 clones listed, approximately 93% are singletons. These data originate in a study of shared clonotypes between healthy human individuals. The CDR3 runs 15 residues. Trimming left V 1 base short and J 5 bases short, with 14 bases between. Germline lookup yields CDR1 MNHEY and CDR2 SVGAGI. The specimen sequenced was naive CD4+ T cells from PBMCs. As for subset: CD45RA+ positively selected. The chain is built from TRBV6-5 and TRBJ1-2, with D possibly TRBD1 on 6 matching bases. The receptor was derived from a man between 18 and 29 years old in good health. Some clones in this sample may be carry-over from other donors' samples. This chain's CDR3 is CASSYFGGPGYGYTF. The CDR3 nucleotides are TGTGCCAGCAGTTACTTTGGGGGGCCTGGGTATGGCTACACCTTC.